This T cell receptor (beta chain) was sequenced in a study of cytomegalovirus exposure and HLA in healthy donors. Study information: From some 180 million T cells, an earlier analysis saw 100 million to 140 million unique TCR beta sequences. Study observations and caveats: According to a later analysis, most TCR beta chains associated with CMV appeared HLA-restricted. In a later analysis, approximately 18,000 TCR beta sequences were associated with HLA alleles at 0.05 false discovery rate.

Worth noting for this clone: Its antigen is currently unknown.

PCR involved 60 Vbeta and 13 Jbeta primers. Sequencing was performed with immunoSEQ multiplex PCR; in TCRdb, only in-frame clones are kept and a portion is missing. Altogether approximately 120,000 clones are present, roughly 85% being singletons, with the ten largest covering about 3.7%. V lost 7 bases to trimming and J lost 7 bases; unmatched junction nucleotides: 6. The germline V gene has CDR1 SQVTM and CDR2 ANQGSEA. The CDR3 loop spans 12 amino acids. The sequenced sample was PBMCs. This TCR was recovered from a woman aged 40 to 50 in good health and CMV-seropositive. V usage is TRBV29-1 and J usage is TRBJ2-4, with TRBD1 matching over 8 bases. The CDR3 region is CSATGGSNIQYF. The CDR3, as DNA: TGCAGCGCAACAGGGGGATCGAACATTCAGTACTTC.